These 16 T cell receptor beta chains originate from one sample sequenced in a study of blood T cell repertoires in COVID-19. Some clones are missing from TCRdb's copy, which holds only in-frame ones; the method was immunoSEQ multiplex PCR. This table has approximately 360,000 clones, over 80% appearing once. The specimen sequenced was PBMCs or T cells enriched from blood (not recorded which). The receptors stem from a woman between 50 and 59 years old who had recovered from COVID-19.

In its sample, this clone was seen a few times. CDR3 protein: CASSLDTGVGGYTF. CDR3 coding DNA: TGTGCCAGCAGCTTAGATACAGGGGTCGGTGGCTACACCTTC. V and J are TRBV7-8 and TRBJ1-2; TRBD1 matches at 7 bases. Germline CDR1 reads SGHVS; CDR2 reads FQNEAQ. J gave up 7 bases and V 1 base, and 6 bases lay outside the gene matches. The CDR3 covers 14 residues.

J is TRBJ1-6 and V is TRBV6-5; 9 bases fit TRBD1. J was trimmed by 6 bases and V by 4 bases; bases with no gene match: 7. The CDR3 is made up of 16 amino acids. CDR1 and CDR2 from the germline V gene are MNHEY and SVGAGI. The CDR3 region is CASSSDRGEINSPLHF. In DNA, the CDR3 is TGTGCCAGCAGTTCCGACAGGGGGGAGATTAATTCACCCCTCCACTTT.

This clone has only one observation. The chain employs TRBV12-3 or TRBV12-4 and TRBJ2-2; tentatively, D is TRBD2 (6 bases). The CDR3 length is 13 residues. V lost 9 bases and J 4 bases, leaving 12 bases between the germline ends. The CDR3 nucleotides read TGTGCCAGTGCTAGCGTCCTCACCGGGGAGCTGTTTTTT. This gives the protein CASASVLTGELFF.

The genes are TRBV19 and TRBJ1-1; D is unresolved. The CDR3 has 14 residues. In germline, CDR1 is LNHDA, CDR2 SQIVND (reference sequence). V was shortened by 1 base and J by 8 bases, with 14 bases between the two germline ends. The CDR3 here is CASSIGAGRKEAFF. CDR3 sequence (DNA): TGTGCCAGTAGTATAGGGGCCGGCAGGAAAGAAGCTTTCTTT.

The J gene is TRBJ1-2, the V gene TRBV29-1; weak D call: TRBD1 (6 bases). From germline, CDR1 is SQVTM and CDR2 ANQGSEA. The CDR3 has 12 residues. V lost 6 bases to trimming and J lost 4 bases, with 12 bases between them. The CDR3 loop is CSVATGLYGYTF. CDR3 coding DNA: TGCAGCGTAGCGACAGGACTCTATGGCTACACCTTC.

The chain is built from TRBV5-5 and TRBJ2-2; the match to TRBD1 covers 9 bases. CDR1 and CDR2 (germline): SGHKS, YYEKEE (reference sequence). The CDR3 runs 15 residues. The junction had 3 bases not matched to a gene; V was cut back by 2 bases and J by 4 bases. The CDR3, as DNA: TGTGCCAGCAGCTTAGGGACAGGGAGCACCGGGGAGCTGTTTTTT. Translating gives CASSLGTGSTGELFF.

This clone came up once. This chain uses TRBV5-6 with TRBJ2-7, with TRBD2 matching 12 bases. The CDR3 runs 16 residues. V dropped 0 bases and J dropped 3; count of bases not matched to a gene: 4. Germline lookup yields CDR1 SGHDT and CDR2 YYEEEE. The CDR3 nucleotides read TGTGCCAGCAGCTTGGGGCCGACTAGCGGGAGCTACGAGCAGTACTTC. Translation: CASSLGPTSGSYEQYF.

This chain joins TRBV6-4 and TRBJ2-1; D remains ambiguous. The CDR3 length is 14 residues. CDR1 is MRHNA and CDR2 is SNTAGT in the germline V gene. Deletions cut 6 bases from V and 5 bases from J, with 14 bases between. This chain's CDR3 is CASRLLPSHNEQFF. As DNA, the CDR3 is TGTGCCAGCAGATTACTCCCATCCCACAATGAGCAGTTCTTC.

This chain connects TRBV5-1 to TRBJ1-2, with D possibly matching TRBD1 (6 bases). The CDR3 sequence is 13 residues long. With 4 bases removed from V and 8 bases from J, the gap between germline ends came to 15 bases. Germline-derived CDR1 and CDR2 are SGHRS and YFSETQ. CDR3 DNA sequence: TGCGCCAGCAGCCCAGGGGACGTTGGGGGCTACACCTTC. Translating gives CASSPGDVGGYTF.

The CDR3 DNA sequence: TGTGCCAGCAGTCAGAACAGGGGAGCGATTGGGAATGAGCAGTTCTTC. Translating gives CASSQNRGAIGNEQFF. This chain joins TRBV13 and TRBJ2-1; 7 bases are a match to TRBD1. CDR3 length: 16 residues. Trimming took 6 bases from V and 7 from J; bases not matched to a gene: 15. Germline assignment: CDR1 PRHDT and CDR2 FYEKMQ (reference sequence).

This clone was observed a single time. V is TRBV19 and J is TRBJ2-3; D remains unclear. The V and J ends lost 5 bases and 1 base respectively, with 13 bases between them. Germline V lookup: CDR1 LNHDA, CDR2 SQIVND (reference sequence). The CDR3 spans 15 residues. The CDR3 loop reads CASSLTRRGTDTQYF. The DNA for the CDR3 is TGTGCCAGTAGTCTTACCCGCCGGGGCACAGATACGCAGTATTTT.

This sequence joins TRBV19 and TRBJ1-6; no definite D call. The CDR3 runs to 16 residues. Germline loops: CDR1 LNHDA, CDR2 SQIVND (reference sequence). The V end was cut by 3 bases, the J end by 9 bases, with 18 bases between. CDR3 sequence (DNA): TGTGCCAGTAGTATGAGATCCGGAGGGCCCCCTTCACCCCTCCACTTT. Protein sequence: CASSMRSGGPPSPLHF.

The chain is built from TRBV5-4 and TRBJ2-3; D is possibly TRBD2 (7 bases). CDR3 length equals 14 residues. Trimming cost V 0 bases and J 4 bases, with 9 bases left between them. Looked up from germline, CDR1 is SGHNT and CDR2 is YYREEE (reference sequence). Here the CDR3 DNA reads TGTGCCAGCAGCTTGGCCGGGGGGCCAGATACGCAGTATTTT. Translated, it gives CASSLAGGPDTQYF.

This rearrangement joins TRBV11-2 to TRBJ2-1; D is unresolved. CDR1 and CDR2 from the germline V gene are SGHAT and FQNNGV. Trimming left V 4 bases short and J 9 bases short, with 10 bases between. The CDR3 runs to 12 residues. CDR3 sequence reads: CASSYGLSEQFF. In nucleotides, the CDR3 is TGTGCCAGCAGCTATGGGCTCTCTGAGCAGTTCTTC. Combining the CDR3 with reference TRBV11-2 and TRBJ2-1 gives the whole variable domain EAGVAQSPRYKIIEKRQSVAFWCNPISGHATLYWYQQILGQGPKLLIQFQNNGVVDDSQLPKDRFSAERLKGVDSTLKIQPAKLEDSAVYLCASSYGLSEQFFGPGTRLTVL.

The chain has TRBV19 and TRBJ1-2, with D possibly matching TRBD1 (5 bases). Looked up from germline, CDR1 is LNHDA and CDR2 is SQIVND (reference sequence). The CDR3 is 13 amino acids. V lost 3 bases to trimming and J lost 7 bases, with 12 bases between them. The CDR3 DNA reads as TGTGCCAGTAGTATCCCAGGGATCAGTGGCTACACCTTC. This sequence encodes CASSIPGISGYTF. The full variable domain, completed using reference TRBV19 and TRBJ1-2, is DGGITQSPKYLFRKEGQNVTLSCEQNLNHDAMYWYRQDPGQGLRLIYYSQIVNDFQKGDIAEGYSVSREKKESFPLTVTSAQKNPTAFYLCASSIPGISGYTFGSGTRLTVV.

This rearrangement joins TRBV9 to TRBJ2-3, with 9 bases fitting TRBD2. The CDR3 length is 15 residues. The V gene end was trimmed by 4 bases and the J gene end by 6 bases; junction bases not matched to a gene: 9. The germline V gene encodes CDR1 SGDLS and CDR2 YYNGEE. The CDR3 coding sequence is TGTGCCAGCAGCAAGCGACTAGCGGAGGCGGATACGCAGTATTTT. Encoded protein: CASSKRLAEADTQYF.